This T cell receptor beta chain appears in the sequencing data of a study of T cell responses to AZD1222 COVID-19 vaccine. Turning to the study itself: Both about-4-week and about-12-week second-dose recipients were combined. General observations from the study: Repertoires were obtained solely post-peak T cell response. Unmutated regions of variants are reportedly targeted by nearly half of spike-specific TCRs.

Regarding this clone: The antigen is undetermined.

V lost 4 bases to trimming and J lost 4 bases, with 14 bases between them. CDR1 SGHRS and CDR2 YFSETQ come from the germline V gene. The CDR3 runs 15 residues. Method: immunoSEQ multiplex PCR; TCRdb's copy keeps in-frame clones and lacks some. The table shows 85,000 to 100,000 clones, with 65% to 90% occurring only once. Source: peripheral blood, taken on day 0 of AZD1222 vaccination. The sequence was obtained from an adult in good health. V and J are TRBV5-1 and TRBJ2-2; a weak D match, TRBD1 (5 bases). The CDR3 sequence: CASSPGLGPTGELFF. As DNA, the CDR3 is TGCGCCAGCAGCCCCGGGTTGGGGCCCACCGGGGAGCTGTTTTTT.